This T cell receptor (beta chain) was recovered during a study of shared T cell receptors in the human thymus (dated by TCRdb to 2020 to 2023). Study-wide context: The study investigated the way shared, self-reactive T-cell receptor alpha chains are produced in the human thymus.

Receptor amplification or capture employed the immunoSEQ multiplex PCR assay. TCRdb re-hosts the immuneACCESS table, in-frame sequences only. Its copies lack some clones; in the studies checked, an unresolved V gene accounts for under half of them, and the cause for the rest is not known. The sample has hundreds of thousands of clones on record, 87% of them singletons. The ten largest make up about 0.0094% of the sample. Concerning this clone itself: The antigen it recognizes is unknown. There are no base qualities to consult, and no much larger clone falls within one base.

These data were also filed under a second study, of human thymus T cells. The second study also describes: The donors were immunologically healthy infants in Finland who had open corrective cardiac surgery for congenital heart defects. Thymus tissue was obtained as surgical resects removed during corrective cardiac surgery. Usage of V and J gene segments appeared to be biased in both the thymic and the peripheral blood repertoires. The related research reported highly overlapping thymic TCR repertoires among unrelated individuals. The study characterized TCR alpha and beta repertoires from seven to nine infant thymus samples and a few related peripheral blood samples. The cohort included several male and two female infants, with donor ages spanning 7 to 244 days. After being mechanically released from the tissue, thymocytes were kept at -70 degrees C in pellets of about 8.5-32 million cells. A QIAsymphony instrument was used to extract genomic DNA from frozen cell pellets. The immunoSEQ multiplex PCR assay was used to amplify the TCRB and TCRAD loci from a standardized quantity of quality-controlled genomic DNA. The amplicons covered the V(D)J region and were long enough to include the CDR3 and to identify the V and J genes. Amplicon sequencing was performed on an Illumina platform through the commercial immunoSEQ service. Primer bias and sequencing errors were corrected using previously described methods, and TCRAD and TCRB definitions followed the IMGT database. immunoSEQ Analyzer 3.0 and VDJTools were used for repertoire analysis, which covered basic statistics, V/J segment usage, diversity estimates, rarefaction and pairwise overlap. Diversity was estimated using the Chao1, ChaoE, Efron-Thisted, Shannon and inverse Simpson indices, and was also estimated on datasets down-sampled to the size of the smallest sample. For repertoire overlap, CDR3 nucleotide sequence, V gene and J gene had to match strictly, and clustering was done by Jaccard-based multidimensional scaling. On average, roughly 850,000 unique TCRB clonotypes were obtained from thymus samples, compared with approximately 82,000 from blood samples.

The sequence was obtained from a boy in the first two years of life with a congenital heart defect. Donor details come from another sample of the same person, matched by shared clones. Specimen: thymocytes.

CDR3 region: CASSQGRSSGNTIYF. The nucleotide sequence is given as TGTGCCAGCAGCCAAGGTCGGAGCTCTGGAAACACCATATATTTT. The chain uses TRBV4-2 and TRBJ1-3; no D gene is confidently identified. Inclusive of the bounding cysteine and phenylalanine, the CDR3 is 15 residues long. Only the CDR3 DNA stays, 45 bases, in frame from base 1. From the germline V gene, CDR1 is LGHNA and CDR2 is YNFKEQ. The trim is 1 base for V and 0 bases for J, with a gap of 7 bases between the germline ends.